These 21 T cell receptor beta chains originate from one sample sequenced in a study of blood T cell repertoires in COVID-19. Assay used: immunoSEQ multiplex PCR; TCRdb lists only in-frame clones, some missing. Of around 150,000 clones listed, approximately 87% are singletons. Sequences were obtained from peripheral blood. The receptors originated from a woman in her thirties or forties with acute or convalescent COVID-19.

The V and J genes are TRBV4-1 and TRBJ1-1; no definite D call. The CDR3 runs to 15 residues. The V and J ends lost 0 bases and 0 bases respectively, with 8 bases between them. Germline V gene data show CDR1 as MGHRA and CDR2 as YSYEKL. The CDR3 nucleotides read TGCGCCAGCAGCCAAGAACGCGGATTGAACACTGAAGCTTTCTTT. It yields the protein CASSQERGLNTEAFF.

This chain's CDR3 is CASSTPAHARDDRGDYNEQFF. The CDR3 DNA is TGTGCCAGCAGCACCCCTGCACACGCTCGCGACGACAGGGGCGATTACAATGAGCAGTTCTTC. The rearrangement links TRBV7-9 to TRBJ2-1, with 8 bases lining up with TRBD1. The V segment lost 5 bases and the J segment 4 bases; nucleotides outside the gene matches: 25. Germline CDR1 is SEHNR and CDR2 is FQNEAQ (reference sequence). This CDR3 is built from 21 residues. Combining the CDR3 with reference TRBV7-9 and TRBJ2-1 gives the whole variable domain DTGVSQNPRHKITKRGQNVTFRCDPISEHNRLYWYRQTLGQGPEFLTYFQNEAQLEKSRLLSDRFSAERPKGSFSTLEIQRTEQGDSAMYLCASSTPAHARDDRGDYNEQFFGPGTRLTVL.

This clone occurred once. This chain joins TRBV30 and TRBJ2-3; TRBD1 matches 7 bases. V trimming: 0 bases; J trimming: 2 bases; junction bases outside the gene matches: 17. This CDR3 contains 19 residues. Germline V CDR1 and CDR2: GTSNPN, SVGIG (reference sequence). DNA of the CDR3: TGTGCCTGGAGTGTACGGGACAGCAGAGGGGTCGGGTACACAGATACGCAGTATTTT. Encoded protein: CAWSVRDSRGVGYTDTQYF.

The chain uses TRBV7-2 and TRBJ2-7; possible D gene TRBD1, 5 bases. The CDR3 has 15 amino acids. From germline, CDR1 is SGHTA and CDR2 FQGNSA. Trimming pared 5 bases from V and 2 bases from J, leaving 16 bases between. CDR3 sequence: CASSPSRAVAYEQYF. The CDR3 DNA reads as TGTGCCAGCAGCCCCTCCAGGGCGGTCGCCTACGAGCAGTACTTC.

This sequence joins TRBV3-1 (or the pseudogene TRBV3-2) and TRBJ2-7; 7 nucleotides agree with TRBD1. V lost 4 bases and J lost 7; bases outside the gene matches: 22. Germline V gene lookup returns CDR1 LGHDT and CDR2 YNNKEL (reference sequence). CDR3 length equals 18 residues. CDR3 sequence: CASSPLGPGTVPSWEQYF. The CDR3 DNA reads TGTGCCAGCAGCCCGTTGGGCCCCGGGACAGTCCCGTCCTGGGAGCAGTACTTC.

The chain joins TRBV7-9 to TRBJ1-4, with 8 bases that match TRBD1. Germline CDR1 and CDR2: SEHNR and FQNEAQ (reference sequence). The ends lost 4 bases at V and 8 bases at J; junction bases unmatched: 3. The CDR3 is 13 amino acids. The CDR3: CASSYRDREKLFF. The CDR3 DNA reads as TGTGCCAGCAGCTACCGGGACAGGGAAAAACTGTTTTTT.

This clone was detected once. The chain links TRBV5-3 to TRBJ1-2; TRBD1 matches at 9 bases. TRBV5-3 is classed as an ORF, of uncertain function. After removal of 4 bases from V and 1 base from J, the junction contained 2 bases not matched to a gene. This CDR3 has 14 residues. The CDR3 DNA is TGTGCCAGAAGCCTGGGACAGGGTAACTATGGCTACACCTTC. This codes for CARSLGQGNYGYTF.

The V and J genes are TRBV6-6 and TRBJ1-2; the D gene is possibly TRBD1 (6 bases). The CDR3 sequence is 14 residues long. With 2 bases removed from V and 6 bases from J, the gap between germline ends came to 13 bases. Germline V gene sequence: CDR1 MNHNY, CDR2 SVGAGI (reference sequence). This CDR3 reads CASSYGGARDGYTF. DNA for the CDR3: TGTGCCAGCAGTTACGGGGGGGCGCGTGATGGCTACACCTTC.

V is TRBV6-5 and J is TRBJ2-5; 8 bases align to TRBD2. Per germline, CDR1 MNHEY and CDR2 SVGAGI. This CDR3 has 13 residues. Trimming took 8 bases from V and 4 from J; bases not matched to a gene: 6. The CDR3: CASGNGGGETQYF. The CDR3 bases are TGTGCCAGCGGAAACGGGGGGGGAGAGACCCAGTACTTC.

The rearrangement joins TRBV28 to TRBJ2-5, with D tentatively TRBD2 (7 bases). Deletions cut 3 bases from V and 9 bases from J, with 23 bases between. The germline gives CDR1 MDHEN, CDR2 SYDVKM. The CDR3 loop spans 16 amino acids. The CDR3 DNA follows: TGTGCCAGCAGTTTTCGGCGGGGGCGGATTGGTGGGCCCCAGTACTTC. Amino acids: CASSFRRGRIGGPQYF.

The rearrangement links TRBV4-2 to TRBJ1-1, with 10 positions matching TRBD1. This CDR3 contains 19 residues. Looked up from germline, CDR1 is LGHNA and CDR2 is YNFKEQ. Trimming removed 2 bases from V and 0 bases from J; junction bases left unmatched: 12. DNA for the CDR3: TGTGCCAGCAGCCAATCCGGGACAGGGGATTTAGGGGTGAACACTGAAGCTTTCTTT. Amino acids: CASSQSGTGDLGVNTEAFF.

The chain links TRBV27 to TRBJ2-5, with TRBD2 matching over 12 bases. Looked up from germline, CDR1 is MNHEY and CDR2 is SMNVEV (reference sequence). This CDR3 has 15 amino acids. CDR3 nucleotide sequence: TGTGCGACGAGGTCTAGCGGGGGGGCCTCAGAGACCCAGTACTTC. Translated: CATRSSGGASETQYF.

This chain links TRBV2 with TRBJ1-2, with D unclear. Germline CDR1 is SNHLY and CDR2 is FYNNEI. CDR3 length: 12 amino acids. The ends were cut back, 8 bases at V and 5 bases at J, with 12 bases in the middle. The CDR3 protein is CASLADLYGYTF. For the CDR3, the DNA is TGTGCCAGCTTGGCGGATTTATATGGCTACACCTTC. The entire variable domain, with the rest obtained from reference TRBV2 and TRBJ1-2, is as follows: EPEVTQTPSHQVTQMGQEVILRCVPISNHLYFYWYRQILGQKVEFLVSFYNNEISEKSEIFDDQFSVERPDGSNFTLKIRSTKLEDSAMYFCASLADLYGYTFGSGTRLTVV.

The chain is built from TRBV5-1 and TRBJ2-1, with 10 nucleotides matching TRBD2. The CDR3 is 16 residues long. The V segment lost 4 bases and the J segment 5 bases; nucleotides outside the gene matches: 9. Germline CDR1 reads SGHRS; CDR2 reads YFSETQ. The CDR3 here is CASSTTGTSENNEQFF. CDR3 bases: TGCGCCAGCAGCACCACCGGGACTAGCGAAAACAATGAGCAGTTCTTC.

The J gene is TRBJ2-2, the V gene TRBV2, with 11 positions matching TRBD1. Looked up from germline, CDR1 is SNHLY and CDR2 is FYNNEI. V trimming: 7 bases; J trimming: 3 bases; junction bases outside the gene matches: 4. The length of the CDR3 is 15 residues. The CDR3 region is CASTRDRGDTGELFF. In nucleotides, the CDR3 is TGTGCCAGCACCCGGGACAGGGGGGACACCGGGGAGCTGTTTTTT.

V gene TRBV29-1 combines with J gene TRBJ1-1; the D is unclear. The V end was cut by 4 bases, the J end by 4 bases, with 7 bases between. The CDR3 is made up of 11 amino acids. From germline, CDR1 is SQVTM and CDR2 ANQGSEA. Written as DNA, the CDR3 is TGCAGCGTTGTAGCGTCCACTGAAGCTTTCTTT. Its translation: CSVVASTEAFF. The full variable domain, completed using reference TRBV29-1 and TRBJ1-1, is SAVISQKPSRDICQRGTSLTIQCQVDSQVTMMFWYRQQPGQSLTLIATANQGSEATYESGFVIDKFPISRPNLTFSTLTVSNMSPEDSSIYLCSVVASTEAFFGQGTRLTVV.

The chain uses TRBV19 and TRBJ1-5; TRBD1 agrees at 7 bases. With 3 bases clipped from V and 0 bases from J, the junction kept 11 bases outside the gene matches. The length of the CDR3 is 18 residues. Germline V gene data show CDR1 as LNHDA and CDR2 as SQIVND (reference sequence). The CDR3 sequence: CASSIDYWDSYSNQPQHF. The CDR3 DNA reads as TGTGCCAGTAGTATCGATTATTGGGACAGTTATAGCAATCAGCCCCAGCATTTT.

V is TRBV2 and J is TRBJ2-5; 11 bases line up with TRBD2. CDR1 is SNHLY, CDR2 FYNNEI, per germline. CDR3 length equals 18 residues. The ends lost 1 base at V and 4 bases at J; junction bases unmatched: 11. The CDR3 region has the DNA TGTGCCAGCAGTGAAGGGCTCCTAGCGGGAGGTTGGGTAGAGACCCAGTACTTC. Its translation is CASSEGLLAGGWVETQYF.

This clone was picked up a small number of times. This rearrangement joins TRBV27 to TRBJ1-5; D is unclear. This CDR3 spans 15 amino acids. Germline CDR1 and CDR2: MNHEY and SMNVEV (reference sequence). The ends were cut back, 7 bases at V and 1 base at J, with 14 bases in the middle. CDR3 nucleotides: TGTGCCAGCACCCTCAGTGGTATGAGCAATCAGCCCCAGCATTTT. This codes for CASTLSGMSNQPQHF.

The genes are TRBV10-3 and TRBJ2-2, with D uncertain. The CDR3 consists of 13 residues. Trimming took 8 bases from V and 4 from J, leaving 11 bases between them. Germline loops: CDR1 ENHRY, CDR2 SYGVKD. The CDR3 coding sequence is TGTGCCATCTGGGCAGATCCCACCGGGGAGCTGTTTTTT. This gives the protein CAIWADPTGELFF.

The CDR3 DNA follows: TGTGCCAGCAATACAGGGGGCTCGAACACTGAAGCTTTCTTT. Its translation is CASNTGGSNTEAFF. The chain uses TRBV7-9 and TRBJ1-1, with 9 bases identical to TRBD1. CDR3 length: 14 amino acids. V was pared by 7 bases and J by 1 base, with 4 bases of the junction left unmatched. The germline V gene has CDR1 SEHNR and CDR2 FQNEAQ (reference sequence).